This TCR beta chain was sequenced during a study of Graves' ophthalmopathy and Graves' hyperthyroidism. RNA transcripts provided the template for amplifying TCR beta CDR3 regions. Scientists carried out first-round RT-PCR using HTBI primers and then a second-round multiplex PCR. From the multiplex PCR reads, TCRdb called clonotypes with MiXCR, one entry per CDR3 protein. The table lists under 800,000 distinct CDR3 sequences, 20% to 25% of them singletons. CDR3 length: 14 residues. Per germline, CDR1 SGHAT and CDR2 FQNNGV. Study-wide findings and caveats: In blood appeared most of the expanded thyroid clonotypes whose frequency exceeded 0.001.

To note about this clonotype: Its cognate antigen is unknown. This may come from a read error, since a much larger clone is one base off.

The chain couples TRBV11-2 to TRBJ2-7; no clear D. What was sequenced was peripheral blood. This clonotype originated in a woman aged 18-30 years with stable Graves' hyperthyroidism. Some clones in this sample may be carry-over from other donors' samples. The CDR3 nucleotides are TGTGCCAGCAGCTTAGGCATGCGCTCCTACGAGCAGTGCTTC. Residues: CASSLGMRSYEQCF.